Following are 32 T cell receptor beta chains from one sample sequenced in a study of T cell responses to AZD1222 COVID-19 vaccine (dated by TCRdb to the early 2020s). Per the publication, the time point label means: about 28 days (+/-7) after the second vaccine dose. Receptors were amplified or captured by the immunoSEQ multiplex PCR assay. TCRdb took over this immuneACCESS table, retaining in-frame rearrangements with V and J assigned. Such tables are incomplete; in checked studies, under half of the missing clones stem from an unresolved V gene, and the remainder is unexplained. The sample includes 95,000 to 110,000 clones, with about 90% observed a single time. Of the sample, about 6.8% is held by the ten largest clones. The material was peripheral blood, obtained 28 days after the second AZD1222 dose. These receptor sequences come from an adult who received the AZD1222 COVID-19 vaccine.

The gene calls are TRBV11-3 and TRBJ2-5; 13 nucleotides match TRBD2. With V trimmed by 5 bases and J by 5 bases, 5 bases remained unmatched. There are 15 residues in the CDR3. The germline V gene encodes CDR1 SGHNT and CDR2 YENEEA. CDR3 coding DNA: TGTGCCAGCAGCCCCGGGACTAGCGGGGTTGAGACCCAGTACTTC. This gives the protein CASSPGTSGVETQYF.

The chain combines TRBV5-4 with TRBJ2-5, with D possibly matching TRBD1 (6 bases). This CDR3 is 14 amino acids long. Trimming removed 0 bases from V and 5 bases from J, with 11 bases in between. Germline V lookup: CDR1 SGHNT, CDR2 YYREEE (reference sequence). CDR3 in DNA: TGTGCCAGCAGCTTGGGCCCTAGGGGGGAGACCCAGTACTTC. It translates to CASSLGPRGETQYF.

This chain joins TRBV19 and TRBJ1-2; 7 bases fit TRBD1. The CDR3 extends over 13 amino acids. Germline CDR1 LNHDA, CDR2 SQIVND (reference sequence). V was pared by 6 bases and J by 10 bases, with 11 bases of the junction left unmatched. The CDR3 nucleotides read TGTGCCAGTAGGGAGAGGGGGCTAAAGGACTACACCTTC. Translated: CASRERGLKDYTF.

The chain uses TRBV5-6 and TRBJ1-2; perhaps TRBD1 as D (5 bases). This CDR3 comprises 15 residues. Germline V lookup: CDR1 SGHDT, CDR2 YYEEEE. V lost 0 bases, J lost 2 bases, and 11 bases lay in between. This chain's CDR3 is CASSLDATVNYGYTF. CDR3 DNA: TGTGCCAGCAGCTTGGACGCGACAGTAAACTATGGCTACACCTTC. The variable domain in full, completed from reference TRBV5-6 and TRBJ1-2, reads DAGVTQSPTHLIKTRGQQVTLRCSPKSGHDTVSWYQQALGQGPQFIFQYYEEEERQRGNFPDRFSGHQFPNYSSELNVNALLLGDSALYLCASSLDATVNYGYTFGSGTRLTVV.

The V call is TRBV11-2, the J call TRBJ2-7; a possible D gene is TRBD2 (5 bases). Trimming removed 5 bases at V and 3 bases at J, with 11 bases between. CDR1 is SGHAT, CDR2 FQNNGV, per germline. This CDR3 has 13 residues. The CDR3 reads CASSPGLVYEQYF. CDR3 coding DNA: TGTGCCAGCAGCCCCGGACTTGTCTACGAGCAGTACTTC.

This chain's CDR3 is CSVGRLGGGSTGELFF. CDR3 DNA: TGCAGCGTTGGGAGATTAGGCGGGGGAAGCACCGGGGAGCTGTTTTTT. The gene calls are TRBV29-1 and TRBJ2-2, with TRBD2 matching 7 bases. V lost 4 bases, J lost 4 bases, and 12 bases stayed unmatched. The CDR3 is 16 amino acids. Germline lookup yields CDR1 SQVTM and CDR2 ANQGSEA.

The J gene is TRBJ1-5, the V gene TRBV28; no clear D gene. CDR3 length: 15 amino acids. V was cut by 7 bases and J by 7 bases, with 20 bases left in between. In germline, CDR1 is MDHEN, CDR2 SYDVKM. The CDR3 is CASIPRGQQGQPQHF. CDR3 nucleotides: TGTGCCAGCATCCCAAGAGGGCAGCAAGGCCAGCCCCAGCATTTT.

V gene TRBV2 combines with J gene TRBJ1-2, with 9 bases lining up with TRBD1. In germline, CDR1 is SNHLY, CDR2 FYNNEI. V shed 6 bases, J shed 4 bases, and the junction held 6 bases outside the gene matches. The CDR3 has 14 amino acids. CDR3 amino acids: CASRGGQGFYGYTF. DNA of the CDR3: TGTGCCAGCAGGGGGGGACAGGGCTTCTATGGCTACACCTTC.

The chain has TRBV7-9 and TRBJ1-2; unclear D gene. The CDR3 has 13 residues. Trimming stripped 2 bases from V and 4 bases from J, with 8 bases between. Germline CDR1 SEHNR, CDR2 FQNEAQ (reference sequence). The CDR3 coding sequence is TGTGCCAGCAGCTTAATGGGAGGCTATGGCTACACCTTC. Protein product: CASSLMGGYGYTF.

V usage is TRBV3-1 (or the pseudogene TRBV3-2) and J usage is TRBJ1-2, with TRBD1 identical over 11 bases. The CDR3 covers 15 residues. Germline assignment: CDR1 LGHDT and CDR2 YNNKEL (reference sequence). V was pared by 0 bases and J by 7 bases, with 4 bases of the junction left unmatched. For the CDR3, the DNA is TGTGCCAGCAGCCAAGAGGGGACAGGGGGAGGTGGCTACACCTTC. It specifies CASSQEGTGGGGYTF.

The chain joins TRBV14 to TRBJ1-3; D call uncertain. The germline CDR1 and CDR2 sequences are SGHDN and FVKESK. Trimming left V 3 bases short and J 8 bases short, with 11 bases between. This CDR3 spans 13 amino acids. The CDR3 nucleotides are TGTGCCAGCAGCCAGGGAGTCGGAGACACCATATATTTT. Translating it yields CASSQGVGDTIYF.

The CDR3 protein is CASSQVGQGLDNEQFF. CDR3 DNA: TGTGCCAGCAGCCAAGTCGGGCAGGGGTTGGACAATGAGCAGTTCTTC. The chain is built from TRBV3-1 (or the pseudogene TRBV3-2) and TRBJ2-1, with D maybe TRBD1 (6 bases). In germline, CDR1 is LGHDT, CDR2 YNNKEL (reference sequence). The CDR3 totals 16 residues. Trimming shortened V by 1 base and J by 5 bases, and 15 bases separated the two germline ends.

The chain carries TRBV30 and TRBJ2-1; TRBD2 matches at 13 bases. The CDR3 spans 14 residues. Germline CDR1 and CDR2: GTSNPN and SVGIG (reference sequence). Trimming at V came to 4 bases and at J to 8 bases, leaving 5 bases not matched to a gene. CDR3: CAWTGLAGSHEQFF. The DNA for the CDR3 is TGTGCCTGGACGGGACTAGCGGGATCCCATGAGCAGTTCTTC.

The J gene is TRBJ1-4, the V gene TRBV30; no firm D call. Germline lookup yields CDR1 GTSNPN and CDR2 SVGIG (reference sequence). V shed 2 bases and J shed 7 bases, with 14 bases lying between them. CDR3 length: 14 amino acids. DNA for the CDR3: TGTGCCTGGAGTCTAGGGAATTCTGGTGAAAAACTGTTTTTT. Translating it yields CAWSLGNSGEKLFF.

The genes are TRBV27 and TRBJ1-5; 8 bases map to TRBD1. From germline, CDR1 is MNHEY and CDR2 SMNVEV (reference sequence). The CDR3 runs to 14 residues. J lost 6 bases, V lost 5 bases, and 6 bases had no gene match. As DNA, the CDR3 is TGTGCCAGCAGTATCGGGACAGGTGGTCAGCCCCAGCATTTT. Translation gives CASSIGTGGQPQHF.

The rearrangement links TRBV20-1 to TRBJ2-6; no clear D. Trimming left V 3 bases short and J 0 bases short, with 6 bases between. This CDR3 contains 14 residues. Germline CDR1 reads DFQATT; CDR2 reads SNEGSKA (reference sequence). CDR3 amino acids: CSASSTSGANVLTF. The CDR3 DNA reads as TGCAGTGCTAGTTCGACCTCTGGGGCCAACGTCCTGACTTTC.

J is TRBJ2-1 and V is TRBV7-4, with 11 positions matching TRBD2. CDR3 length equals 16 residues. In germline, CDR1 is SGHVT, CDR2 SQSDAQ. Unmatched junction bases numbered 3, after V lost 1 base and J lost 4 bases. The CDR3 reads CASSLEASGGYNEQFF. For the CDR3, the DNA is TGTGCCAGCAGCTTAGAGGCTAGCGGGGGGTACAATGAGCAGTTCTTC.

The V and J genes are TRBV6-5 and TRBJ1-2, with D maybe TRBD1 (5 bases). The CDR3 spans 14 residues. Germline V gene lookup returns CDR1 MNHEY and CDR2 SVGAGI. Trimming cost V 6 bases and J 5 bases, with 16 bases left between them. DNA of the CDR3: TGTGCCAGCAGCGGACATGCAACAGCATATGGCTACACCTTC. Protein product: CASSGHATAYGYTF.

The chain is built from TRBV28 and TRBJ2-5, with no clear D. CDR3 length equals 10 residues. Deletions cut 6 bases from V and 5 bases from J, with 4 bases between. CDR1 is MDHEN, CDR2 SYDVKM, per germline. As DNA, the CDR3 is TGTGCCAGCAGCTCCGAGACCCAGTACTTC. Its protein product is CASSSETQYF.

In its sample, this clone was seen once. The chain recombines TRBV12-5 with TRBJ2-3, with 15 bases identical to TRBD2. Germline loops: CDR1 LGHNT, CDR2 FRNRAP. This CDR3 is 21 amino acids long. The J segment lost 0 bases and the V segment lost 4 bases, leaving 14 bases of the junction unmatched. In nucleotides, the CDR3 is TGTGCTAGTGGTTCCCGACCGGGACTAGCGGGGGGACCTACTAGCACAGATACGCAGTATTTT. Residues: CASGSRPGLAGGPTSTDTQYF.

For the CDR3, the DNA is TGTGCCAGCAGTGAATATGAGAGGCCCGCCGGGGAGCTGTTTTTT. This translates into CASSEYERPAGELFF. This chain links TRBV25-1 with TRBJ2-2; no definite D call. The germline V gene has CDR1 MGHDK and CDR2 SYGVNS. The CDR3 totals 15 residues. Trimming cost V 0 bases and J 6 bases, with 11 bases left between them.

Written as DNA, the CDR3 is TGTGCCAGCAGCTTAGCGGGACTTAGGAACACCGGGGAGCTGTTTTTT. This codes for CASSLAGLRNTGELFF. The V call is TRBV7-2, the J call TRBJ2-2; D perhaps matches TRBD2 (6 bases). The CDR3 sequence is 16 residues long. Per germline, CDR1 SGHTA and CDR2 FQGNSA. V lost 0 bases and J lost 1, with 9 bases in between.

The V gene is TRBV30, the J gene TRBJ2-3, with TRBD1 matching over 12 bases. The CDR3 has 18 residues. The germline V gene has CDR1 GTSNPN and CDR2 SVGIG (reference sequence). V trimming: 0 bases; J trimming: 4 bases; junction bases outside the gene matches: 11. The CDR3 sequence is CAWSVPGQGARLADTQYF. The DNA of the CDR3 is TGTGCCTGGAGTGTACCGGGACAGGGGGCGAGGTTGGCAGATACGCAGTATTTT.

This chain uses TRBV19 with TRBJ2-6, with TRBD2 as a possible D gene (5 bases). The CDR3 is made up of 15 amino acids. Germline CDR1 and CDR2: LNHDA and SQIVND (reference sequence). V was shortened by 4 bases and J by 2 bases, with 9 bases between the two germline ends. CDR3 bases: TGTGCCAGTAGTACTACAGCGGCTGGGGCCAACGTCCTGACTTTC. As protein: CASSTTAAGANVLTF. The full variable domain, rest sourced from reference TRBV19 and TRBJ2-6, is DGGITQSPKYLFRKEGQNVTLSCEQNLNHDAMYWYRQDPGQGLRLIYYSQIVNDFQKGDIAEGYSVSREKKESFPLTVTSAQKNPTAFYLCASSTTAAGANVLTFGAGSRLTVL.

This chain connects TRBV4-1 to TRBJ2-5, with D perhaps TRBD1 (5 bases). Trimming shortened V by 4 bases and J by 4 bases, and 10 bases separated the two germline ends. The CDR3 is 13 residues long. In germline, CDR1 is MGHRA, CDR2 YSYEKL. The CDR3 nucleotides are TGCGCCAGCAGCCTGGCCAGGGTAGAGACCCAGTACTTC. Amino acid sequence: CASSLARVETQYF.

On this clone: A junction end diverges from the germline sequence, so it may reflect a read error. V and J are TRBV7-7 and TRBJ2-1; D is undetermined. This CDR3 is 16 amino acids long. Per the germline V gene, CDR1 is SSHAT and CDR2 is FNYEAQ (reference sequence). The CDR3 reads CASSQRVGGSYNEQFF. CDR3 sequence (DNA): TGTGCTAGCAGCCAAAGAGTCGGCGGTTCCTACAATGAGCAGTTCTTC.

The J gene is TRBJ2-7, the V gene TRBV10-2; the match to TRBD1 covers 8 bases. Germline V CDR1 and CDR2: WSHSY, SAAADI. Trimming removed 9 bases from V and 5 bases from J; junction bases left unmatched: 3. CDR3 length: 11 amino acids. The CDR3 is CASSGGHEQYF. The DNA for the CDR3 is TGCGCCAGTTCAGGGGGCCACGAGCAGTACTTC.

The chain links TRBV18 to TRBJ2-7, with D perhaps TRBD2 (6 bases). CDR1 and CDR2 from the germline V gene are KGHSH and LQKENI. The CDR3 is made up of 16 amino acids. With 2 bases removed from V and 0 bases from J, the gap between germline ends came to 14 bases. The CDR3 spells CASSPVLAPSSYEQYF. CDR3 coding DNA: TGTGCCAGCTCACCAGTCCTAGCGCCGAGCTCCTACGAGCAGTACTTC.

J is TRBJ1-1 and V is TRBV11-2; tentatively, D is TRBD1 (6 bases). The CDR3 contains 13 residues. V gave up 1 base and J gave up 10 bases, with 13 bases separating them. Germline values: CDR1 SGHAT, CDR2 FQNNGV. DNA of the CDR3: TGTGCCAGCAGCTTAGGGGGCGGGACAAGAGCTTTCTTT. As protein: CASSLGGGTRAFF.

This chain links TRBV30 with TRBJ2-2, with 7 nucleotides matching TRBD2. This CDR3 is 16 amino acids long. V shed 0 bases and J 6 bases; nucleotides not matched to a gene: 10. Germline V gene lookup returns CDR1 GTSNPN and CDR2 SVGIG (reference sequence). CDR3 coding DNA: TGTGCCTGGAGTGTAAGATCGGGACTAAATTCCGGGGAGCTGTTTTTT. Residues: CAWSVRSGLNSGELFF.

The genes are TRBV3-1 (or the pseudogene TRBV3-2) and TRBJ1-5; 7 bases agree with TRBD1. Unmatched junction bases numbered 12, after V lost 6 bases and J lost 7 bases. The CDR3 length is 15 residues. Germline CDR1 reads LGHDT; CDR2 reads YNNKEL (reference sequence). The CDR3 protein is CASSLDRELGQPQHF. The CDR3 region has the DNA TGTGCCAGCAGTCTTGACAGGGAACTAGGGCAGCCCCAGCATTTT.

V gene TRBV6-5 combines with J gene TRBJ1-5, with 8 bases that match TRBD1. The germline V gene has CDR1 MNHEY and CDR2 SVGAGI. V lost 6 bases, J lost 6 bases, and 7 bases stayed unmatched. This CDR3 comprises 14 residues. CDR3 DNA: TGTGCCAGCAGCCCCGACAGGGGACCTCAGCCCCAGCATTTT. Translating gives CASSPDRGPQPQHF.